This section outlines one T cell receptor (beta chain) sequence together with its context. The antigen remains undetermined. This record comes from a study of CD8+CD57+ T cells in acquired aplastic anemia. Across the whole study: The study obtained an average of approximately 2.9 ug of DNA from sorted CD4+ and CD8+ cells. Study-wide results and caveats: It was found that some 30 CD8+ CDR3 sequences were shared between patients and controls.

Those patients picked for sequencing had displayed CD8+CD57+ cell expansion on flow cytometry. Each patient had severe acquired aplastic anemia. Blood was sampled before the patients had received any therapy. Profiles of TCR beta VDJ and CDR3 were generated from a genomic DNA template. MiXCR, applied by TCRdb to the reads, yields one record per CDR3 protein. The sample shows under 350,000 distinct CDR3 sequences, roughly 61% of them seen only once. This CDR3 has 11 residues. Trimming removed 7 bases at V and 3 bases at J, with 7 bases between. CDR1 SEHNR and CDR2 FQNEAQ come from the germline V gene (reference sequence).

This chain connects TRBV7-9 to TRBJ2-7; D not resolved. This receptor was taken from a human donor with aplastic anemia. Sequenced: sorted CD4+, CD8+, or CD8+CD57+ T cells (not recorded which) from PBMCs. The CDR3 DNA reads TGTGCCAGCACCGACAACTACGAGCAGTACTTC. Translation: CASTDNYEQYF.